A single sample gave rise to the 26 T cell receptor beta chains below, sequenced in a study of response to subunit inactivated influenza vaccine. Each CDR3 protein is one row after TCRdb ran MiXCR on the RT-PCR reads. The repertoire holds about 540,000 distinct CDR3 sequences, with under 30% as singletons. This sample was also put to use in a study of T cells expressing NK-cell markers. That source adds: cDNA encoding TCR beta was synthesized via 5'RACE template switching incorporating UMIs.

Sample: CD4+ T cells sorted from PBMCs, taken roughly 13 days after vaccination. The receptors here all came from a man in his fifties who received an inactivated influenza vaccine.

This clonotype occurred a few times. The chain links TRBV4-1 to TRBJ1-4; D might be TRBD1 (6 bases). CDR1 is MGHRA and CDR2 is YSYEKL in the germline V gene. The CDR3 spans 12 residues. V was trimmed by 6 bases and J by 11 bases, leaving 13 bases between them. The CDR3 DNA sequence: TGCGCCAGCAGTCTACAGGGAGGGAAACTGTTTTTT. This sequence encodes CASSLQGGKLFF.

This clonotype was picked up a small number of times. The chain has TRBV6-1 and TRBJ1-2; 10 bases fit TRBD1. The ends lost 6 bases at V and 3 bases at J; junction bases unmatched: 4. Germline CDR1 and CDR2: MNHNS and SASEGT. The CDR3 sequence is 14 residues long. The CDR3 nucleotides read TGTGCCAGCAGCTTGACAGGGGGCGACTATGGCTACACCTTC. Its translation: CASSLTGGDYGYTF.

The chain recombines TRBV7-2 with TRBJ2-1, with D possibly matching TRBD2 (6 bases). Trimming left V 5 bases short and J 6 bases short, with 8 bases between. The germline CDR1 and CDR2 sequences are SGHTA and FQGNSA. This CDR3 has 12 amino acids. CDR3 in DNA: TGTGCCAGCAGCCCGGGGGTCAATGAGCAGTTCTTC. Translation: CASSPGVNEQFF.

This rearrangement joins TRBV10-3 to TRBJ1-6; D call uncertain. The germline V and J ends were trimmed by 3 bases and 7 bases, with 13 bases remaining between them. This CDR3 has 15 residues. Germline V gene sequence: CDR1 ENHRY, CDR2 SYGVKD. In DNA form, the CDR3 reads TGTGCCATCAGTGACGAGGGAAGTCTAAATTCACCCCTCCACTTT. It codes for CAISDEGSLNSPLHF.

This clonotype was counted between two and nine times. The chain is built from TRBV5-1 and TRBJ2-1; 8 bases fit TRBD2. Per germline, CDR1 SGHRS and CDR2 YFSETQ. The J segment lost 8 bases and the V segment lost 1 base, leaving 11 bases of the junction unmatched. CDR3 length: 16 amino acids. DNA of the CDR3: TGCGCCAGCAGCTTGTTGTCGAGCGGGAGCGAAGATGAGCAGTTCTTC. It codes for CASSLLSSGSEDEQFF. Full variable domain (outside the CDR3, taken from reference TRBV5-1 and TRBJ2-1): KAGVTQTPRYLIKTRGQQVTLSCSPISGHRSVSWYQQTPGQGLQFLFEYFSETQRNKGNFPGRFSGRQFSNSRSEMNVSTLELGDSALYLCASSLLSSGSEDEQFFGPGTRLTVL.

Comment on this clonotype: At one end the junction does not follow the germline gene, possibly because of a read error. This chain links TRBV29-1 with TRBJ2-1; D gene unclear. Germline loops: CDR1 SQVTM, CDR2 ANQGSEA. This CDR3 region has 11 residues. CDR3 residues: CSVSLYDEQFF. CDR3 nucleotides: TGCAGCGTGTCTCTCTACGATGAGCAGTTCTTC.

This chain uses TRBV27 with TRBJ2-5; D not certain. This CDR3 is 13 amino acids long. With 2 bases removed from V and 9 bases from J, the gap between germline ends came to 13 bases. From germline, CDR1 is MNHEY and CDR2 SMNVEV (reference sequence). CDR3 DNA sequence: TGTGCCAGCAGTTTAGCCAAGGCCAAGGCCCAGTACTTC. It encodes CASSLAKAKAQYF.

The chain is built from TRBV20-1 and TRBJ2-3; 8 nucleotides align to TRBD2. The V segment lost 2 bases and the J segment 5 bases; nucleotides outside the gene matches: 12. Germline V lookup: CDR1 DFQATT, CDR2 SNEGSKA (reference sequence). This CDR3 region has 16 residues. The CDR3 spells CSARYASGLHGDTQYF. The CDR3 DNA is TGCAGTGCTAGATACGCTAGCGGGTTGCATGGAGATACGCAGTATTTT.

This clonotype was seen only a few times. The rearrangement joins TRBV7-9 to TRBJ2-1; 9 nucleotides agree with TRBD1. Trimming at V came to 3 bases and at J to 8 bases, leaving 8 bases not matched to a gene. CDR3 length equals 15 residues. CDR1 is SEHNR and CDR2 is FQNEAQ in the germline V gene (reference sequence). The CDR3 DNA reads TGTGCCAGCAGCTTCCTTCTCCGGGACAGGGATGAGCAGTTCTTC. Translating it yields CASSFLLRDRDEQFF.

The J gene is TRBJ2-5, the V gene TRBV11-2; possible D gene TRBD2, 6 bases. Germline CDR1 and CDR2: SGHAT and FQNNGV. The V end was cut by 5 bases, the J end by 4 bases, with 20 bases between. This CDR3 is built from 16 residues. DNA for the CDR3: TGTGCCAGCAGCCCCAGGGACTTCGGGAAGGGAGAGACCCAGTACTTC. Protein product: CASSPRDFGKGETQYF.

This clonotype showed up just a few times. The chain uses TRBV7-3 and TRBJ2-5; D is undetermined. V lost 1 base and J 1 base, leaving 4 bases between the germline ends. There are 13 residues in the CDR3. CDR1 is SGHTA and CDR2 is FQGTGA in the germline V gene. For the CDR3, the DNA is TGTGCCAGCAGCTTAATGATCCAAGAGACCCAGTACTTC. Amino acids: CASSLMIQETQYF.

The chain employs TRBV12-3 or TRBV12-4 and TRBJ2-1; TRBD1 is a possible D gene (6 bases). V was pared by 7 bases and J by 4 bases, with 14 bases between. This CDR3 comprises 14 residues. The CDR3 DNA reads as TGTGCCAGCACTGGGGGACAACTTTACAATGAGCAGTTCTTC. This encodes CASTGGQLYNEQFF.

CDR3 loop: CASTPGLAPEGKEQFF. The CDR3 coding sequence is TGTGCCAGCACCCCGGGACTAGCGCCTGAAGGGAAGGAGCAGTTCTTC. The chain couples TRBV12-3 or TRBV12-4 to TRBJ2-1, with 10 positions matching TRBD2. CDR3 length: 16 residues. V gave up 7 bases and J gave up 10 bases; unmatched junction bases: 16.

This clonotype was detected a few times. The V gene is TRBV10-3, the J gene TRBJ1-4; D is undetermined. V was pared by 3 bases and J by 0 bases, with 5 bases between. Looked up from germline, CDR1 is ENHRY and CDR2 is SYGVKD. This CDR3 contains 14 residues. CDR3 coding DNA: TGTGCCATCAGTGAAGGTGCAACTAATGAAAAACTGTTTTTT. Translated, it gives CAISEGATNEKLFF.

The rearrangement uses TRBV7-9 and TRBJ1-4; 7 bases are shared with TRBD1. V shed 3 bases and J 8 bases; nucleotides not matched to a gene: 9. In germline, CDR1 is SEHNR, CDR2 FQNEAQ (reference sequence). The CDR3 consists of 15 residues. This CDR3 reads CASSFRGGPREKLFF. CDR3 DNA: TGTGCCAGCAGCTTCCGAGGGGGCCCCAGGGAAAAACTGTTTTTT.

This clonotype was recorded at least ten times. This chain links TRBV7-9 with TRBJ2-5; a weak D match, TRBD1 (5 bases). V was pared by 1 base and J by 2 bases, with 8 bases between. Germline V gene data show CDR1 as SEHNR and CDR2 as FQNEAQ (reference sequence). The CDR3 has 14 amino acids. As DNA, the CDR3 is TGTGCCAGCAGCTTAGGGCAGGGACAAGAGACCCAGTACTTC. It translates to CASSLGQGQETQYF.

V and J are TRBV4-1 and TRBJ2-2; tentatively, D is TRBD2 (6 bases). The CDR3 is 17 amino acids. The germline CDR1 and CDR2 sequences are MGHRA and YSYEKL. The V end lost 0 bases, the J end lost 5 bases, and 16 bases lay between the germline ends. The CDR3 loop is CASSQEVTGAGTGELFF. The DNA of the CDR3 is TGCGCCAGCAGCCAAGAGGTTACGGGCGCGGGGACCGGGGAGCTGTTTTTT.

This clonotype was recorded a few times. V gene TRBV30 combines with J gene TRBJ2-1; TRBD2 aligns across 7 bases. There are 15 residues in the CDR3. V lost 0 bases and J lost 0; bases outside the gene matches: 2. Germline CDR1 GTSNPN, CDR2 SVGIG (reference sequence). The CDR3 is CAWSVGGSSYNEQFF. The CDR3 DNA is TGTGCCTGGAGTGTTGGCGGGAGCTCCTACAATGAGCAGTTCTTC. Based on the CDR3 plus reference TRBV30 and TRBJ2-1, the full variable domain is SQTIHQWPATLVQPVGSPLSLECTVEGTSNPNLYWYRQAAGRGLQLLFYSVGIGQISSEVPQNLSASRPQDRQFILSSKKLLLSDSGFYLCAWSVGGSSYNEQFFGPGTRLTVL.

DNA of the CDR3: TGTGCCAGCAGCATACCGACTCGGGGGGGCCAAGAGACCCAGTACTTC. This codes for CASSIPTRGGQETQYF. This sequence joins TRBV7-2 and TRBJ2-5; 8 bases align to TRBD2. The CDR3 runs to 16 residues. Trimming cost V 5 bases and J 1 base; bases outside gene matches: 9. CDR1 and CDR2 from the germline V gene are SGHTA and FQGNSA.

The rearrangement joins TRBV10-3 to TRBJ2-2; D is ambiguous. There are 15 residues in the CDR3. V was cut by 2 bases and J by 1 base, with 8 bases left in between. Germline V gives CDR1 ENHRY, CDR2 SYGVKD. DNA for the CDR3: TGTGCCATCAGTGAGAGAAGGGAGAACACCGGGGAGCTGTTTTTT. This codes for CAISERRENTGELFF.

This clonotype was observed a few times. The chain recombines TRBV20-1 with TRBJ2-7; no firm D call. Germline CDR1 reads DFQATT; CDR2 reads SNEGSKA (reference sequence). Trimming pared 2 bases from V and 2 bases from J, leaving 10 bases between. The CDR3 is made up of 13 amino acids. The CDR3, as DNA: TGCAGTGCTAGATCAACCCAAACCTACGAGCAGTACTTC. The encoded protein is CSARSTQTYEQYF.

This sequence joins TRBV7-2 and TRBJ1-2; D is perhaps TRBD1 (5 bases). The germline CDR1 and CDR2 sequences are SGHTA and FQGNSA. Trimming cost V 0 bases and J 1 base, with 9 bases left between them. The CDR3 has 15 amino acids. CDR3 region: CASSLAAGGNYGYTF. The CDR3 nucleotides are TGTGCCAGCAGCTTAGCCGCGGGGGGTAACTATGGCTACACCTTC.

The chain recombines TRBV7-2 with TRBJ2-5; 8 bases are a match to TRBD2. This CDR3 region has 17 residues. The V and J ends lost 0 bases and 2 bases, in that order; junction bases with no gene match: 8. The V gene's germline CDR1 is SGHTA and CDR2 FQGNSA. The CDR3 coding sequence is TGTGCCAGCAGCTTAGCGCTGACGGGGGGGTTACAAGAGACCCAGTACTTC. Protein product: CASSLALTGGLQETQYF.

The table lists this clonotype with a few counts. The gene calls are TRBV29-1 and TRBJ1-2, with 9 bases aligning to TRBD1. V lost 6 bases and J lost 4; bases outside the gene matches: 9. The CDR3 consists of 14 residues. Per the germline V gene, CDR1 is SQVTM and CDR2 is ANQGSEA. The CDR3 DNA follows: TGCAGCGTCCCAACAGGGGGCGGATTCTATGGCTACACCTTC. It encodes CSVPTGGGFYGYTF. Using reference TRBV29-1 and TRBJ1-2 for the parts outside the CDR3, the full variable domain is SAVISQKPSRDICQRGTSLTIQCQVDSQVTMMFWYRQQPGQSLTLIATANQGSEATYESGFVIDKFPISRPNLTFSTLTVSNMSPEDSSIYLCSVPTGGGFYGYTFGSGTRLTVV.

V and J are TRBV6-1 and TRBJ2-7, with TRBD2 matching over 8 bases. The trim removed 6 bases at V and 2 bases at J, leaving 12 bases unmatched. CDR3 length: 16 residues. Germline V gene lookup returns CDR1 MNHNS and CDR2 SASEGT. The CDR3 nucleotides read TGTGCCAGCAGCTCTTCTATAGCGGGAATTACCTACGAGCAGTACTTC. Its translation: CASSSSIAGITYEQYF.

V gene TRBV12-3 or TRBV12-4 combines with J gene TRBJ2-5; 10 nucleotides align to TRBD2. CDR3 length equals 15 residues. Trimming took 6 bases from V and 2 from J; bases not matched to a gene: 6. The CDR3 region is CASRSSGSPQETQYF. Written as DNA, the CDR3 is TGTGCCAGCAGATCTAGCGGGAGTCCTCAAGAGACCCAGTACTTC.